The 29 T cell receptor beta chains given below trace back to one sample, sequenced in a study of T cell changes during pregnancy in multiple sclerosis. The assay was immunoSEQ multiplex PCR, and TCRdb's table has in-frame clones only and misses some. The sample shows around 62,000 clones, approximately 90% of them seen only once. Here the sequenced sample was peripheral blood, taken in the first trimester of pregnancy. Every receptor here comes from a female donor with multiple sclerosis, enrolled in a pregnancy study.

This clone has a handful of counts. The J gene is TRBJ1-5, the V gene TRBV2; D ambiguous. V lost 9 bases to trimming and J lost 3 bases, with 18 bases between them. The CDR3 runs to 15 residues. In germline, CDR1 is SNHLY, CDR2 FYNNEI. Here the CDR3 DNA reads TGTGCCAGTTCGGGGAGGGCGGGGTACAATCAGCCCCAGCATTTT. Translating gives CASSGRAGYNQPQHF. Full variable domain (rest looked up from reference TRBV2 and TRBJ1-5): EPEVTQTPSHQVTQMGQEVILRCVPISNHLYFYWYRQILGQKVEFLVSFYNNEISEKSEIFDDQFSVERPDGSNFTLKIRSTKLEDSAMYFCASSGRAGYNQPQHFGDGTRLSIL.

This clone occurred a few times. The chain recombines TRBV19 with TRBJ1-5, with TRBD1 matching 7 bases. Trimming at V came to 3 bases and at J to 1 base, leaving 3 bases not matched to a gene. CDR1 is LNHDA, CDR2 SQIVND, per germline (reference sequence). The CDR3 is 15 amino acids. The CDR3 DNA follows: TGTGCCAGTAGTATGACAGGGAAGAGCAATCAGCCCCAGCATTTT. Translated: CASSMTGKSNQPQHF.

This clone was found once. This chain uses TRBV5-4 with TRBJ1-2; 9 bases agree with TRBD1. CDR3 length equals 17 residues. In germline, CDR1 is SGHNT, CDR2 YYREEE (reference sequence). Trimming removed 3 bases from V and 9 bases from J; junction bases left unmatched: 18. The DNA of the CDR3 is TGTGCCAGCAGCTGGGGGGACAGGGCCCTCCCCTCTAGGAGCTACACCTTC. Amino acids: CASSWGDRALPSRSYTF. Drawing the rest from reference TRBV5-4 and TRBJ1-2, the complete variable domain is ETGVTQSPTHLIKTRGQQVTLRCSSQSGHNTVSWYQQALGQGPQFIFQYYREEENGRGNFPPRFSGLQFPNYSSELNVNALELDDSALYLCASSWGDRALPSRSYTFGSGTRLTVV.

This chain uses TRBV7-2 with TRBJ2-5; D call uncertain. Germline V gene sequence: CDR1 SGHTA, CDR2 FQGNSA. There are 13 residues in the CDR3. V lost 3 bases and J 2 bases, leaving 7 bases between the germline ends. CDR3 nucleotide sequence: TGTGCCAGCAGCTTTTCAGAACAAGAGACCCAGTACTTC. It is translated as CASSFSEQETQYF.

This chain connects TRBV19 to TRBJ1-4, with a weak D call TRBD1 (6 bases). Germline assignment: CDR1 LNHDA and CDR2 SQIVND (reference sequence). Trimming stripped 4 bases from V and 0 bases from J, with 12 bases between. The CDR3 contains 16 residues. The CDR3 DNA reads TGTGCCAGTAGTAAAGGGACACAAGCAACTAATGAAAAACTGTTTTTT. Residues: CASSKGTQATNEKLFF. Full variable domain (outside the CDR3, taken from reference TRBV19 and TRBJ1-4): DGGITQSPKYLFRKEGQNVTLSCEQNLNHDAMYWYRQDPGQGLRLIYYSQIVNDFQKGDIAEGYSVSREKKESFPLTVTSAQKNPTAFYLCASSKGTQATNEKLFFGSGTQLSVL.

The gene calls are TRBV7-9 and TRBJ2-7, with D possibly being TRBD1 (6 bases). The CDR3 extends over 14 amino acids. V lost 5 bases, J lost 3 bases, and 14 bases lay in between. Germline V gene sequence: CDR1 SEHNR, CDR2 FQNEAQ (reference sequence). CDR3 loop: CASSPRQEYYEQYF. Written as DNA, the CDR3 is TGTGCCAGCAGCCCTCGACAGGAATACTACGAGCAGTACTTC.

This chain links TRBV4-1 with TRBJ1-2, with TRBD1 matching over 7 bases. The V and J ends lost 0 bases and 2 bases, in that order; junction bases with no gene match: 3. Germline CDR1 reads MGHRA; CDR2 reads YSYEKL. The CDR3 has 15 amino acids. The CDR3 protein is CASSQDQGGNYGYTF. The DNA of the CDR3 is TGCGCCAGCAGCCAAGATCAGGGGGGAAACTATGGCTACACCTTC.

This chain uses TRBV6-5 with TRBJ1-1; D gene unclear. Germline-derived CDR1 and CDR2 are MNHEY and SVGAGI. V lost 2 bases and J 0 bases, leaving 7 bases between the germline ends. The CDR3 is made up of 14 amino acids. DNA of the CDR3: TGTGCCAGCAGTTACACGGGTATGAACACTGAAGCTTTCTTT. Translating gives CASSYTGMNTEAFF.

This clone is a singleton in its sample. The V and J genes are TRBV5-4 and TRBJ1-1; D possibly corresponds to TRBD1 (5 bases). Per the germline V gene, CDR1 is SGHNT and CDR2 is YYREEE (reference sequence). The CDR3 is 14 amino acids. V gave up 3 bases and J gave up 3 bases, with 12 bases separating them. The CDR3 reads CASSWGVGDTEAFF. The CDR3 coding sequence is TGTGCCAGCAGCTGGGGGGTGGGGGACACTGAAGCTTTCTTT.

The CDR3 spells CASRIRENTEAFF. The CDR3 DNA reads TGTGCCAGCAGAATAAGAGAGAACACTGAAGCTTTCTTT. The gene calls are TRBV4-2 and TRBJ1-1, with D unclear. Germline loops: CDR1 LGHNA, CDR2 YNFKEQ. V shed 6 bases and J shed 1 base, with 9 bases lying between them. There are 13 residues in the CDR3.

V and J are TRBV27 and TRBJ1-3; D remains unclear. The length of the CDR3 is 13 residues. Germline CDR1 and CDR2: MNHEY and SMNVEV (reference sequence). The V end was cut by 4 bases, the J end by 4 bases, with 8 bases between. The CDR3 DNA sequence: TGTGCCAGCAGTTCCCTCTTGGGAAACACCATATATTTT. Protein: CASSSLLGNTIYF.

There are a few counts of this clone. The rearrangement joins TRBV10-2 to TRBJ2-1; 12 nucleotides agree with TRBD2. The V and J ends lost 3 bases and 6 bases, in that order; junction bases with no gene match: 6. Germline CDR1 WSHSY, CDR2 SAAADI. The CDR3 extends over 16 amino acids. CDR3: CASSDPLAGGLNEQFF. Here the CDR3 DNA reads TGCGCCAGCAGTGACCCACTAGCGGGAGGCCTCAATGAGCAGTTCTTC.

V gene TRBV5-1 combines with J gene TRBJ1-1; tentatively, D is TRBD1 (5 bases). CDR3 length: 14 amino acids. V was clipped by 4 bases and J by 3 bases, with 13 bases between them. CDR1 is SGHRS and CDR2 is YFSETQ in the germline V gene. The CDR3 sequence is CASSPGFLYTEAFF. In DNA, the CDR3 is TGCGCCAGCAGCCCAGGGTTTCTCTACACTGAAGCTTTCTTT.

V and J are TRBV5-6 and TRBJ2-3, with D possibly being TRBD1 (5 bases). V lost 1 base and J lost 0, with 9 bases in between. Per germline, CDR1 SGHDT and CDR2 YYEEEE. The CDR3 is 15 residues long. The CDR3: CASSLIRQSTDTQYF. The CDR3 DNA sequence: TGTGCCAGCAGCTTGATACGACAGAGCACAGATACGCAGTATTTT.

The rearrangement joins TRBV6-1 to TRBJ2-1; a possible D gene is TRBD2 (5 bases). Trimming pared 5 bases from V and 1 base from J, leaving 12 bases between. Germline V gene sequence: CDR1 MNHNS, CDR2 SASEGT. There are 15 residues in the CDR3. CDR3 DNA: TGTGCCAGCAGTTCAGAGGCGGGTTCCTACAATGAGCAGTTCTTC. Residues: CASSSEAGSYNEQFF.

This chain connects TRBV7-9 to TRBJ1-2, with 9 bases lining up with TRBD1. V dropped 5 bases and J dropped 5; count of bases not matched to a gene: 6. Germline V gene sequence: CDR1 SEHNR, CDR2 FQNEAQ (reference sequence). This CDR3 region has 14 residues. The CDR3 loop reads CASSPEQGAYGYTF. The CDR3 nucleotides read TGTGCCAGCAGCCCCGAACAGGGGGCTTATGGCTACACCTTC.

The chain carries TRBV4-2 and TRBJ2-5; 8 positions match TRBD2. V lost 4 bases to trimming and J lost 2 bases; unmatched junction nucleotides: 12. The germline V gene has CDR1 LGHNA and CDR2 YNFKEQ. The CDR3 is 17 residues long. The CDR3 here is CASSRPSVAGFQETQYF. The CDR3 DNA sequence: TGTGCCAGCAGCCGCCCGTCTGTAGCGGGATTTCAAGAGACCCAGTACTTC.

This chain uses TRBV11-2 with TRBJ1-2, with D unclear. The germline V gene has CDR1 SGHAT and CDR2 FQNNGV. The CDR3 totals 13 residues. V lost 5 bases and J 3 bases, leaving 10 bases between the germline ends. The CDR3 spells CASSRAGDYGYTF. CDR3 nucleotides: TGTGCCAGCAGCAGAGCGGGTGACTATGGCTACACCTTC.

This rearrangement joins TRBV4-3 to TRBJ1-6; 10 nucleotides match TRBD1. V shed 4 bases and J 8 bases; nucleotides not matched to a gene: 8. The germline V gene encodes CDR1 LGHNA and CDR2 YSLEER. The CDR3 is made up of 16 amino acids. The CDR3 loop reads CASSRGDGQGDSPLHF. The CDR3 DNA is TGCGCCAGCAGCCGAGGGGATGGACAGGGGGATTCACCCCTCCACTTT.

The rearrangement links TRBV7-2 to TRBJ2-5; D might be TRBD2 (6 bases). From germline, CDR1 is SGHTA and CDR2 FQGNSA. The CDR3 has 15 residues. V dropped 7 bases and J dropped 1 base, with 16 bases sitting between them. The CDR3 is CASIQLLRGQETQYF. As DNA, the CDR3 is TGTGCCAGCATCCAGCTTCTGCGGGGCCAAGAGACCCAGTACTTC. The full variable domain, its missing parts supplied by reference TRBV7-2 and TRBJ2-5, is GAGVSQSPSNKVTEKGKDVELRCDPISGHTALYWYRQSLGQGLEFLIYFQGNSAPDKSGLPSDRFSAERTGGSVSTLTIQRTQQEDSAVYLCASIQLLRGQETQYFGPGTRLLVL.

The chain joins TRBV5-8 to TRBJ1-2, with a possible D match to TRBD1 (6 bases). CDR3 size: 13 residues. Germline V gene lookup returns CDR1 SGHTS and CDR2 YDEGEE. V dropped 4 bases and J dropped 8 bases, with 15 bases sitting between them. The CDR3 nucleotides are TGTGCCAGCAGCCCCGGACAGTTCGGGGGCTACACCTTC. It yields the protein CASSPGQFGGYTF. Full variable domain (rest looked up from reference TRBV5-8 and TRBJ1-2): EAGVTQSPTHLIKTRGQQATLRCSPISGHTSVYWYQQALGLGLQFLLWYDEGEERNRGNFPPRFSGRQFPNYSSELNVNALELEDSALYLCASSPGQFGGYTFGSGTRLTVV.

Here the CDR3 reads CASSLGQGVNEAFF. The DNA for the CDR3 is TGTGCCAGCAGCTTAGGTCAGGGCGTTAATGAAGCTTTCTTT. The V call is TRBV7-6, the J call TRBJ1-1; TRBD1 might be the D (5 bases). V was pared by 1 base and J by 7 bases, with 13 bases between. The CDR3 is 14 amino acids. The germline V gene encodes CDR1 SGHVS and CDR2 FNYEAQ.

The chain couples TRBV7-3 to TRBJ2-2; D is possibly TRBD2 (6 bases). Germline assignment: CDR1 SGHTA and CDR2 FQGTGA. The CDR3 is made up of 14 amino acids. The V end lost 7 bases, the J end lost 4 bases, and 13 bases lay between the germline ends. CDR3 protein: CASKKGGGTGELFF. DNA for the CDR3: TGTGCCAGCAAAAAGGGAGGCGGCACCGGGGAGCTGTTTTTT.

This clone was counted once. V and J are TRBV19 and TRBJ1-6; D gene unclear. Germline lookup yields CDR1 LNHDA and CDR2 SQIVND (reference sequence). The ends were cut back, 2 bases at V and 3 bases at J, with 11 bases in the middle. CDR3 size: 16 residues. Here the CDR3 DNA reads TGTGCCAGTAGTATAACTGGGCCCTACTATAATTCACCCCTCCACTTT. It yields the protein CASSITGPYYNSPLHF.

The genes are TRBV5-4 and TRBJ1-1, with 7 bases aligning to TRBD1. Germline V CDR1 and CDR2: SGHNT, YYREEE (reference sequence). Trimming at V came to 5 bases and at J to 2 bases, leaving 12 bases not matched to a gene. The CDR3 consists of 16 residues. The DNA for the CDR3 is TGTGCCAGCAGTTGGTTTGGGACAGCATTTAACACTGAAGCTTTCTTT. Its protein is CASSWFGTAFNTEAFF.

The chain has TRBV11-3 and TRBJ2-1, with 9 bases that match TRBD2. Per the germline V gene, CDR1 is SGHNT and CDR2 is YENEEA. There are 15 residues in the CDR3. Unmatched junction bases numbered 8, after V lost 6 bases and J lost 5 bases. In DNA, the CDR3 is TGTGCCAGCAGTTCGGGCCGCGGGGGGGACAATGAGCAGTTCTTC. Translated: CASSSGRGGDNEQFF.

CDR3 DNA: TGTGCCAGCAGCTTACCAGGGGTTACCGGGGCCGAAGCTTTCTTT. Translated: CASSLPGVTGAEAFF. The gene calls are TRBV11-2 and TRBJ1-1; maybe TRBD1 (6 bases). Germline lookup yields CDR1 SGHAT and CDR2 FQNNGV. The CDR3 runs to 15 residues. Trimming took 2 bases from V and 8 from J, leaving 18 bases between them.

This sequence joins TRBV6-5 and TRBJ1-1, with a weak D call TRBD1 (6 bases). V lost 6 bases to trimming and J lost 2 bases, with 10 bases between them. The CDR3 extends over 13 amino acids. Germline CDR1 and CDR2: MNHEY and SVGAGI. CDR3 nucleotides: TGTGCCAGCAGCCACAGGGTAAACACTGAAGCTTTCTTT. Protein sequence: CASSHRVNTEAFF.

The V gene is TRBV27, the J gene TRBJ2-7, with D possibly TRBD1 on 5 matching bases. This CDR3 region has 13 residues. Germline assignment: CDR1 MNHEY and CDR2 SMNVEV (reference sequence). V was clipped by 6 bases and J by 2 bases, with 11 bases between them. CDR3 sequence (DNA): TGTGCCAGCAGACCAAGGGGTACCTACGAGCAGTACTTC. Its translation: CASRPRGTYEQYF.